This is a list of T cell receptor beta chains from one sample in a study of Tregs in tolerant kidney transplant recipients. Profiling relied on immunoSEQ multiplex PCR, and the TCRdb table lists in-frame clones only, not all of them. The repertoire holds about 83,000 clones, with less than 98% as singletons. The source material was CD4+ T cells from blood, sampled before the transplant. All receptors come from a human donor who received a combined kidney and bone marrow transplant. The CDR3 runs from the conserved cysteine through the conserved F or W. D genes are given only for firm matches. For some rows the clone size is stated as once, few or many, or as a class when expanded; others skip it.

TRBJ2-2 | TRBD1 | . | TRBV19 | CASSPTGLGGELFF | TGTGCCAGTAGCCCGACAGGGCTCGGCGGGGAGCTGTTTTTT
TRBJ2-3 | TRBD2 | once | TRBV27 | CASSFLAGGPGTQYF | TGTGCCAGCAGTTTTCTGGCGGGGGGGCCTGGTACGCAGTATTTT
TRBJ2-1 | TRBD2 | . | TRBV7-9 | CASSFNMGRAYNEQFF | TGTGCCAGCAGCTTCAATATGGGGAGGGCCTATAATGAGCAGTTCTTC
TRBJ2-5 | TRBD2 | . | TRBV10-3 | CAISAKGLAGGRGQETQYF | TGTGCCATCAGCGCTAAGGGACTAGCGGGGGGACGAGGGCAAGAGACCCAGTACTTC
TRBJ1-3 | TRBD1 | . | TRBV9 | CASSVAPGQGVDTIYF | TGTGCCAGCAGCGTAGCACCGGGACAGGGCGTGGACACCATATATTTT
TRBJ2-7 | TRBD2 | once | TRBV29-1 | CSVTTSGRIYEQYF | TGCAGCGTGACGACTAGCGGGAGAATCTACGAGCAGTACTTC
TRBJ1-6 | . | few | TRBV4-2 | CASSQEGAENSPLHF | TGTGCCAGCAGCCAAGAAGGGGCTGAGAATTCACCCCTCCACTTT
TRBJ1-5 | . | once | TRBV2 | CASSGYRDFNQPQHF | TGTGCCAGCAGTGGTTATCGAGACTTCAATCAGCCCCAGCATTTT
TRBJ2-3 | TRBD2 | once | TRBV7-3 | CASSLPRGAGGVDTQYF | TGTGCCAGCAGCTTGCCCCGCGGGGCGGGAGGGGTAGATACGCAGTATTTT
TRBJ1-1 | TRBD1 | . | TRBV27 | CASSLSWDRAAMNTEAFF | TGTGCCAGCAGTTTATCGTGGGACAGGGCGGCCATGAACACTGAAGCTTTCTTT
TRBJ1-5 | . | . | TRBV6-1 | CASSEGRQVNQPQHF | TGTGCCAGCAGCGAGGGCCGACAGGTTAATCAGCCCCAGCATTTT